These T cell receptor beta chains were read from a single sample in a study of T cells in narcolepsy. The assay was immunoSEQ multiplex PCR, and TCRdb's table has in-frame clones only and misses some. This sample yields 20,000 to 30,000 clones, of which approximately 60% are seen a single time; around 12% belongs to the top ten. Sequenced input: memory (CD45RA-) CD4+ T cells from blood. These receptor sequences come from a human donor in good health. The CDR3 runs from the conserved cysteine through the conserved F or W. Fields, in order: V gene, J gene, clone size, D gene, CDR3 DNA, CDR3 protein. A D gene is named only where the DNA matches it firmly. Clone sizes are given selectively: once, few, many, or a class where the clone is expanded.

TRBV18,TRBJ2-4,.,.,TGTGCCAGCTCACCAGAGCTAGCCAAAAACATTCAGTACTTC,CASSPELAKNIQYF
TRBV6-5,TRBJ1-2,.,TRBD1,TGTGCCAGCACCAGGGACAGACAGTTCTATGGCTACACCTTC,CASTRDRQFYGYTF
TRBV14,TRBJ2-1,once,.,TGTGCCAGCAGCCAAGAATGGGGGTACAATGAGCAGTTCTTC,CASSQEWGYNEQFF
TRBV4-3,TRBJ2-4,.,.,TGCTCCAGCAGCCAAGACAGCACCGGACTAGCCAAAAACATTCAGTACTTC,CSSSQDSTGLAKNIQYF
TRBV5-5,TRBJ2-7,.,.,TGTGCCAGCAGCCGGAGGCTCGGGGGCGGCTTGGAGCAGTACTTC,CASSRRLGGGLEQYF
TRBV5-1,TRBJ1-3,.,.,TGCGCCAGCAGCTTGGACGGGAGCTCTGGAAACACCATATATTTT,CASSLDGSSGNTIYF
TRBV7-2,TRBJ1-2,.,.,TGTGCCAGCAGCTTAGCTAAGTTTGGTGGCTACACCTTC,CASSLAKFGGYTF
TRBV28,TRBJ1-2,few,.,TGTGCCAGCACAATTGGGGAGGGCTACACCTTC,CASTIGEGYTF
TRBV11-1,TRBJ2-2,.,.,TGTGCCAGCAGCTCCGATGGGTCCGGGGAGCTGTTTTTT,CASSSDGSGELFF
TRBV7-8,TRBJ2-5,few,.,TGTGCCAGCAGCCCCATGGGACGTTTAGAGACCCAGTACTTC,CASSPMGRLETQYF
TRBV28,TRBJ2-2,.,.,TGTGCCAGCAGGAGGACGTACGGGGAGCTGTTTTTT,CASRRTYGELFF
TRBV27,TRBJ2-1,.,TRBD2,TGTGCCAGCAGTTTTCGTCTGGGCGGGGGGGCCTACAATGAGCAGTTCTTC,CASSFRLGGGAYNEQFF